These T cell receptor beta chains were read from a single sample in a study of response to subunit inactivated influenza vaccine. TCRdb reprocessed the RT-PCR reads via MiXCR and lists one record per CDR3 protein. The table lists 300,000 to 350,000 distinct CDR3 sequences, 21% of them singletons, with more than 8.5% in the top ten. The sequencing here drew on PBMCs from blood, taken 21 months after vaccination. Receptor source: a man between 50 and 75 years old who received an inactivated influenza vaccine. CDR3s include the opening cysteine and the closing phenylalanine or tryptophan. The D gene is left open where the match is weak. Clone size is stated in some rows and not others, as once, few, many or a class when expanded.

TRBD1,TRBJ2-2,TRBV28,.,CASRDRGPRSGELFF,TGTGCCAGCAGAGACAGGGGGCCCCGTTCCGGGGAGCTGTTTTTT
.,TRBJ1-3,TRBV3-1,.,CASSKGVRSGNTIYF,TGTGCCAGCAGCAAAGGAGTCAGATCTGGAAACACCATATATTTT
.,TRBJ2-1,TRBV28,few,CASSFDGETYNEQFF,TGTGCCAGCAGTTTTGACGGTGAAACCTACAATGAGCAGTTCTTC
.,TRBJ2-1,TRBV6-5,.,CASSYSRGSSSYNEQFF,TGTGCCAGCAGTTACTCGAGAGGCTCAAGCTCCTACAATGAGCAGTTCTTC
.,TRBJ2-1,TRBV7-2,few,CASSDSTANEQFF,TGTGCCAGCAGCGACTCGACAGCGAATGAGCAGTTCTTC
.,TRBJ1-2,TRBV27,many,CASLGKGQNYGYTF,TGTGCCAGCCTGGGAAAGGGGCAGAACTATGGCTACACCTTC
.,TRBJ1-2,TRBV6-2/TRBV6-3,few,CASSYPGQNYGYTF,TGTGCCAGCAGTTACCCGGGGCAGAACTATGGCTACACCTTC
TRBD2,TRBJ2-5,TRBV28,few,CASRGLATQYF,TGTGCCAGCAGGGGACTAGCGACCCAGTACTTC
.,TRBJ1-2,TRBV27,.,CASSPLGILYGYTF,TGTGCCAGCAGTCCACTGGGGATACTCTATGGCTACACCTTC
.,TRBJ1-3,TRBV21-1,few,CASSKGGGRTGDAGTIYF,TGTGCCAGCAGCAAAGGAGGTGGGCGGACAGGGGACGCTGGCACCATATATTTT
.,TRBJ2-7,TRBV30,.,CAWSDSYEQYF,TGTGCCTGGAGTGACTCCTACGAGCAGTACTTC
TRBD1,TRBJ1-1,TRBV27,.,CASSLNGQGNTEAFF,TGTGCCAGCAGTCTAAATGGACAGGGTAACACTGAAGCTTTCTTT
.,TRBJ1-3,TRBV15,few,CATSSGAASGNTIYF,TGTGCCACCAGCAGTGGGGCAGCTTCTGGAAACACCATATATTTT
.,TRBJ1-3,TRBV20-1,few,CSAILARGNTIYF,TGCAGTGCTATCCTCGCGAGGGGAAACACCATATATTTT
TRBD1,TRBJ1-1,TRBV5-1,.,CASSPNRQGNTEAFF,TGCGCCAGCAGCCCTAACCGACAGGGGAACACTGAAGCTTTCTTT